The 5 T cell receptor beta chains reported below all come from one sample, sequenced in a study of T cell responses to AZD1222 COVID-19 vaccine. Clones were sequenced by immunoSEQ multiplex PCR, and TCRdb holds only the in-frame ones, with some missing. The sample carries roughly 150,000 clones, approximately 90% recorded once. The sequenced sample was peripheral blood, obtained on day 0 of AZD1222 vaccination. Source of these receptors: an adult in good health.

V usage is TRBV11-3 and J usage is TRBJ2-5; weak D call: TRBD2 (5 bases). Germline CDR1 SGHNT, CDR2 YENEEA. CDR3 size: 14 residues. Deletions cut 2 bases from V and 5 bases from J, with 12 bases between. In nucleotides, the CDR3 is TGTGCCAGCAGCTTACGGGGTACCAGCGAGACCCAGTACTTC. Translated, it gives CASSLRGTSETQYF. The full variable domain, rest sourced from reference TRBV11-3 and TRBJ2-5, is EAGVVQSPRYKIIEKKQPVAFWCNPISGHNTLYWYLQNLGQGPELLIRYENEEAVDDSQLPKDRFSAERLKGVDSTLKIQPAELGDSAVYLCASSLRGTSETQYFGPGTRLLVL.

The chain combines TRBV30 with TRBJ1-1; 9 nucleotides line up with TRBD1. This CDR3 contains 14 residues. CDR1 is GTSNPN, CDR2 SVGIG, per germline (reference sequence). V lost 2 bases and J lost 2; bases outside the gene matches: 3. The CDR3 sequence is CAWSPTGGNTEAFF. The CDR3 DNA sequence: TGTGCCTGGAGTCCGACAGGGGGTAACACTGAAGCTTTCTTT. Filled out from reference TRBV30 and TRBJ1-1, the complete variable domain reads SQTIHQWPATLVQPVGSPLSLECTVEGTSNPNLYWYRQAAGRGLQLLFYSVGIGQISSEVPQNLSASRPQDRQFILSSKKLLLSDSGFYLCAWSPTGGNTEAFFGQGTRLTVV.

The chain combines TRBV30 with TRBJ2-3; D is perhaps TRBD2 (6 bases). This CDR3 is 19 amino acids long. CDR1 is GTSNPN, CDR2 SVGIG, per germline (reference sequence). Trimming removed 2 bases from V and 0 bases from J, with 24 bases in between. CDR3 DNA: TGTGCCTGGAGTCCCGTTCCCCCGGTGGTAGCGGTTAGCACAGATACGCAGTATTTT. This sequence encodes CAWSPVPPVVAVSTDTQYF.

Regarding this clone: Other DNA sequences in this sample translate to the same CDR3. The J gene is TRBJ1-2, the V gene TRBV29-1, with TRBD1 as a possible D gene (5 bases). Germline V CDR1 and CDR2: SQVTM, ANQGSEA. V was clipped by 4 bases and J by 2 bases, with 5 bases between them. The CDR3 is 11 amino acids. CDR3 residues: CSVGGNYGYTF. DNA for the CDR3: TGCAGCGTTGGGGGGAACTATGGCTACACCTTC.

The rearrangement joins TRBV5-1 to TRBJ1-1, with D possibly TRBD1 on 5 matching bases. This CDR3 has 15 residues. Trimming shortened V by 0 bases and J by 2 bases, and 11 bases separated the two germline ends. CDR1 SGHRS and CDR2 YFSETQ come from the germline V gene. Written as DNA, the CDR3 is TGCGCCAGCAGCTTGGGGGGCAGGTCAAACACTGAAGCTTTCTTT. Residues: CASSLGGRSNTEAFF. The whole variable domain, remainder taken from reference TRBV5-1 and TRBJ1-1, is KAGVTQTPRYLIKTRGQQVTLSCSPISGHRSVSWYQQTPGQGLQFLFEYFSETQRNKGNFPGRFSGRQFSNSRSEMNVSTLELGDSALYLCASSLGGRSNTEAFFGQGTRLTVV.